Below are 21 T cell receptor beta chains sequenced from a single sample in a study of vaccination effects on CD4 cells after COVID-19. Their antigens are not known. Profiling relied on immunoSEQ multiplex PCR, and the TCRdb table lists in-frame clones only, not all of them. This repertoire shows fewer than 25,000 clones, over 75% found once; its top ten account for around 23%. ViraFEST expansion of antigen-specific CD4+ T cells with viral peptide pools preceded sequencing. Once cultured for approximately eleven days, the cells underwent separation to obtain CD4+ T cells. Everyone in the study got two shots of either the BNT162b2 or mRNA-1273 vaccine. The sequenced sample was CD4+ T cells from PBMCs cultured with HCoV-NL63 spike peptides, obtained after COVID-19 vaccination. Source of these receptors: a human donor who received a COVID-19 vaccine.

The chain links TRBV19 to TRBJ1-1; no clear D. Deletions cut 4 bases from V and 3 bases from J, with 15 bases between. In germline, CDR1 is LNHDA, CDR2 SQIVND (reference sequence). The CDR3 runs to 15 residues. The CDR3 nucleotides are TGTGCCAGTAGTACCTCCCCGGAGGTGGACACTGAAGCTTTCTTT. This translates into CASSTSPEVDTEAFF. Complete variable domain (other parts from reference TRBV19 and TRBJ1-1): DGGITQSPKYLFRKEGQNVTLSCEQNLNHDAMYWYRQDPGQGLRLIYYSQIVNDFQKGDIAEGYSVSREKKESFPLTVTSAQKNPTAFYLCASSTSPEVDTEAFFGQGTRLTVV.

This clone was seen only a few times. The V gene is TRBV7-2, the J gene TRBJ2-1; D uncertain. V was trimmed by 0 bases and J by 9 bases, leaving 6 bases between them. CDR3 length equals 12 residues. The germline CDR1 and CDR2 sequences are SGHTA and FQGNSA. In DNA, the CDR3 is TGTGCCAGCAGCTTAGCCGTTCCTGAGCAGTTCTTC. Residues: CASSLAVPEQFF.

The gene calls are TRBV6-5 and TRBJ1-5; D gene ambiguous. V lost 5 bases to trimming and J lost 1 base, with 12 bases between them. The CDR3 consists of 15 residues. CDR1 is MNHEY, CDR2 SVGAGI, per germline. This chain's CDR3 is CASSPTDQSNQPQHF. The CDR3 DNA is TGTGCCAGCAGTCCGACGGACCAGAGCAATCAGCCCCAGCATTTT.

The chain is built from TRBV5-4 and TRBJ1-1; D unresolved. This CDR3 is 15 amino acids long. Per germline, CDR1 SGHNT and CDR2 YYREEE (reference sequence). V was cut by 0 bases and J by 5 bases, with 14 bases left in between. The CDR3 DNA follows: TGTGCCAGCAGCTTGGCCGGGTGGGCTGGGACTGAAGCTTTCTTT. Translation: CASSLAGWAGTEAFF. Based on the CDR3 plus reference TRBV5-4 and TRBJ1-1, the full variable domain is ETGVTQSPTHLIKTRGQQVTLRCSSQSGHNTVSWYQQALGQGPQFIFQYYREEENGRGNFPPRFSGLQFPNYSSELNVNALELDDSALYLCASSLAGWAGTEAFFGQGTRLTVV.

CDR3 sequence reads: CASSQAAVGYGYTF. The CDR3 bases are TGCGCCAGCAGCCAAGCGGCCGTGGGGTATGGCTACACCTTC. The chain carries TRBV4-1 and TRBJ1-2; D not resolved. The V end lost 1 base, the J end lost 5 bases, and 11 bases lay between the germline ends. This CDR3 region has 14 residues. Germline lookup yields CDR1 MGHRA and CDR2 YSYEKL.

The rearrangement uses TRBV3-1 (or the pseudogene TRBV3-2) and TRBJ1-2; 9 bases line up with TRBD1. CDR3 length: 16 amino acids. V lost 2 bases and J lost 0; bases outside the gene matches: 4. Germline loops: CDR1 LGHDT, CDR2 YNNKEL (reference sequence). CDR3 sequence: CASSQLQGAANYGYTF. CDR3 bases: TGTGCCAGCAGCCAATTACAGGGGGCGGCTAACTATGGCTACACCTTC.

The chain is built from TRBV3-1 (or the pseudogene TRBV3-2) and TRBJ1-6, with D uncertain. Trimming took 0 bases from V and 7 from J, leaving 19 bases between them. Germline lookup yields CDR1 LGHDT and CDR2 YNNKEL (reference sequence). The CDR3 runs 18 residues. The CDR3 protein is CASSQETFRVVGNSPLHF. The CDR3 bases are TGTGCCAGCAGCCAAGAAACCTTCCGTGTGGTGGGGAATTCACCCCTCCACTTT.

The rearrangement uses TRBV6-5 and TRBJ2-3; D may be TRBD2 (7 bases). Germline values: CDR1 MNHEY, CDR2 SVGAGI. V lost 9 bases and J lost 1, with 11 bases in between. There are 13 residues in the CDR3. The CDR3 here is CASGRGRTDTQYF. CDR3 DNA sequence: TGTGCCAGTGGGCGGGGGCGCACAGATACGCAGTATTTT.

This chain joins TRBV7-2 and TRBJ2-7; maybe TRBD2 (5 bases). V was cut by 3 bases and J by 3 bases, with 15 bases left in between. Germline lookup yields CDR1 SGHTA and CDR2 FQGNSA. The CDR3 is made up of 15 amino acids. CDR3 DNA: TGTGCCAGCAGCTTGGGCGGAGGCGATCTCTACGAGCAGTACTTC. Translation gives CASSLGGGDLYEQYF.

V is TRBV3-1 (or the pseudogene TRBV3-2) and J is TRBJ1-3, with D perhaps TRBD1 (5 bases). The CDR3 covers 16 residues. The germline V gene encodes CDR1 LGHDT and CDR2 YNNKEL (reference sequence). Trimming removed 1 base at V and 0 bases at J, with 10 bases between. The CDR3 coding sequence is TGTGCCAGCAGCCAAGGGGGCCGACGCTCTGGAAACACCATATATTTT. Protein sequence: CASSQGGRRSGNTIYF.

V is TRBV19 and J is TRBJ2-2; no clear D gene. This CDR3 has 12 residues. Germline V CDR1 and CDR2: LNHDA, SQIVND (reference sequence). The V end lost 3 bases, the J end lost 7 bases, and 6 bases lay between the germline ends. The CDR3 protein is CASSILVGELFF. The CDR3 bases are TGTGCCAGTAGTATTTTGGTCGGGGAGCTGTTTTTT.

CDR3 nucleotides: TGTGCCAGCACCTCCGCGGTTGGGGCGGACCAGACTGAAGCTTTCTTT. Translating gives CASTSAVGADQTEAFF. The chain uses TRBV7-6 and TRBJ1-1, with a possible D match to TRBD1 (5 bases). CDR3 size: 16 residues. V was shortened by 7 bases and J by 5 bases, with 23 bases between the two germline ends. CDR1 and CDR2 from the germline V gene are SGHVS and FNYEAQ.

The chain uses TRBV5-4 and TRBJ2-3; tentative D call: TRBD2 (6 bases). Germline V gene lookup returns CDR1 SGHNT and CDR2 YYREEE (reference sequence). Trimming took off 0 bases at V and 5 bases at J, with 13 bases between the two ends. This CDR3 region has 15 residues. The CDR3 reads CASSLGLGEGDTQYF. Written as DNA, the CDR3 is TGTGCCAGCAGCTTGGGACTAGGAGAGGGAGATACGCAGTATTTT. Full variable domain (missing parts from reference TRBV5-4 and TRBJ2-3): ETGVTQSPTHLIKTRGQQVTLRCSSQSGHNTVSWYQQALGQGPQFIFQYYREEENGRGNFPPRFSGLQFPNYSSELNVNALELDDSALYLCASSLGLGEGDTQYFGPGTRLTVL.

The chain combines TRBV7-2 with TRBJ1-2; unclear D gene. Deletions cut 1 base from V and 4 bases from J, with 4 bases between. Germline CDR1 and CDR2: SGHTA and FQGNSA. The CDR3 is made up of 12 amino acids. The chain's CDR3 is CASSLDGYGYTF. CDR3 DNA: TGTGCCAGCAGCTTAGACGGCTATGGCTACACCTTC.

The gene calls are TRBV19 and TRBJ1-6, with a possible D match to TRBD1 (6 bases). The CDR3 consists of 16 residues. Per the germline V gene, CDR1 is LNHDA and CDR2 is SQIVND (reference sequence). With 1 base removed from V and 8 bases from J, the gap between germline ends came to 15 bases. CDR3 in DNA: TGTGCCAGTAGTATAGGCCGGACAGTTCAACATTCACCCCTCCACTTT. This codes for CASSIGRTVQHSPLHF. The complete variable domain, with remaining parts taken from reference TRBV19 and TRBJ1-6, reads DGGITQSPKYLFRKEGQNVTLSCEQNLNHDAMYWYRQDPGQGLRLIYYSQIVNDFQKGDIAEGYSVSREKKESFPLTVTSAQKNPTAFYLCASSIGRTVQHSPLHFGNGTRLTVT.

The chain is built from TRBV7-2 and TRBJ2-1; D is possibly TRBD2 (6 bases). Trimming pared 3 bases from V and 7 bases from J, leaving 13 bases between. The CDR3 covers 14 residues. Germline values: CDR1 SGHTA, CDR2 FQGNSA. CDR3 in DNA: TGTGCCAGCAGCTTGACTAGTGGCTGGAATGAGCAGTTCTTC. The encoded protein is CASSLTSGWNEQFF.

This chain uses TRBV18 with TRBJ2-3; D might be TRBD1 (5 bases). The CDR3 length is 13 residues. Germline loops: CDR1 KGHSH, CDR2 LQKENI. V lost 2 bases and J lost 6, with 9 bases in between. The CDR3 DNA is TGTGCCAGCTCACCAAGGGGCTCGGATACGCAGTATTTT. The encoded protein is CASSPRGSDTQYF.

The CDR3 DNA sequence: TGTGCCAGCAGTGCTCGCGGGGCCCACAATGAGCAGTTCTTC. Residues: CASSARGAHNEQFF. This chain joins TRBV6-6 and TRBJ2-1; D might be TRBD2 (6 bases). The CDR3 has 14 amino acids. CDR1 is MNHNY, CDR2 SVGAGI, per germline (reference sequence). The V end was cut by 5 bases, the J end by 5 bases, with 13 bases between.

V gene TRBV6-5 combines with J gene TRBJ1-1; the D is unclear. Germline loops: CDR1 MNHEY, CDR2 SVGAGI. V lost 6 bases and J 10 bases, leaving 12 bases between the germline ends. The CDR3 consists of 11 residues. This CDR3 reads CASRSPDVAFF. Here the CDR3 DNA reads TGTGCCAGCAGGAGCCCGGACGTAGCTTTCTTT.

The chain links TRBV19 to TRBJ1-6; TRBD1 agrees at 12 bases. CDR1 is LNHDA and CDR2 is SQIVND in the germline V gene (reference sequence). The CDR3 covers 21 residues. J lost 3 bases, V lost 3 bases, and 15 bases had no gene match. DNA for the CDR3: TGTGCCAGTAGTATTACCCCCCGGGACAGGGGGCGCGGCTACTATAATTCACCCCTCCACTTT. Its protein is CASSITPRDRGRGYYNSPLHF.

The chain has TRBV14 and TRBJ2-2; 8 nucleotides line up with TRBD1. This CDR3 contains 17 residues. Germline V gene lookup returns CDR1 SGHDN and CDR2 FVKESK. V was pared by 3 bases and J by 5 bases, with 11 bases of the junction left unmatched. DNA of the CDR3: TGTGCCAGCAGCCAGCTCAGGACAGGGATCCTGACCGGGGAGCTGTTTTTT. This gives the protein CASSQLRTGILTGELFF.